This T cell receptor beta chain was identified during a study of read filtering for tumor transcriptome and immune sequencing. Study background: R-ISS stage counts were 8 for I, about 15 for II, six or seven for III.

Findings and caveats of the study: IR-seq and RNA-seq agreed better without single-read clonotypes. This fraction held mixed bone marrow immune cells after CD138-negative sorting.

Every patient had bone marrow sampled while the disease was active. This clonotype was picked up many times. Its antigen is currently unknown. The CDR3 sequence is 14 residues long. With 0 bases removed from V and 7 bases from J, the gap between germline ends came to 10 bases. Germline assignment: CDR1 SGHTA and CDR2 FQGNSA. From 400 to 450 ng of RNA, a library with molecular barcoded alpha/delta and beta/gamma adaptors was made. TCRdb re-derived calls from the reads in MiXCR, one entry per CDR3 protein. The table lists around 130,000 distinct CDR3 sequences, less than 15% of them singletons. The origin of this receptor is a donor at least 40 years old with multiple myeloma. Sequenced sample: a population of CD138-negative cells sorted from bone marrow. This rearrangement joins TRBV7-2 to TRBJ2-1; no clear D. The CDR3 DNA reads TGTGCCAGCAGCTTAGCCCCGACTCAGAATGAGCAGTTCTTC. This gives the protein CASSLAPTQNEQFF.